This TCR beta chain was profiled in a study of T cell changes during pregnancy in multiple sclerosis. The V and J ends lost 4 bases and 5 bases respectively, with 15 bases between them. The CDR3 is 15 amino acids. The germline gives CDR1 SEHNR, CDR2 FQNEAQ (reference sequence). Here immunoSEQ multiplex PCR was the method, and the copy in TCRdb shows in-frame clones only, minus some. This sample carries some 70,000 clones, around 92% of them seen once, and the ten largest clones take roughly 3.2%. The specimen comprised CD8+ T cells from peripheral blood mononuclear cells, sampled in the third trimester of pregnancy. This receptor was obtained from a female donor in good health, enrolled as a control in a pregnancy study. V is TRBV7-9 and J is TRBJ2-1, with D perhaps TRBD1 (6 bases). The CDR3 DNA is TGTGCCAGCAGCTCCGATATTACAGGGAACAATGAGCAGTTCTTC. This encodes CASSSDITGNNEQFF.